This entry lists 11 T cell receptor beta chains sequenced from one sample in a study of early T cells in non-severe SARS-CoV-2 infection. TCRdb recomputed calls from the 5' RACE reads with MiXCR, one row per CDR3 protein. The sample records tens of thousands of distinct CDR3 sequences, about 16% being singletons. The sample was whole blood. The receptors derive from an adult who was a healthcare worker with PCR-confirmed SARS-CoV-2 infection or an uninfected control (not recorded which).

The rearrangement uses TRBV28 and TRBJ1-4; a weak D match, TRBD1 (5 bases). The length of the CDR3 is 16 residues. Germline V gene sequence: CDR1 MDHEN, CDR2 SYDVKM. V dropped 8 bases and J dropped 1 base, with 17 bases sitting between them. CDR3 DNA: TGTGCCAGCTCTCGACGGGGGGTAGGAACTAATGAAAAACTGTTTTTT. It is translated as CASSRRGVGTNEKLFF.

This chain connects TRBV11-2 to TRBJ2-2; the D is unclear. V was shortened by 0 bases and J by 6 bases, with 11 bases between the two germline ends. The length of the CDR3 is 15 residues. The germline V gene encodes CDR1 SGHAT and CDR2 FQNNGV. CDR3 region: CASSLDDRLAGELFF. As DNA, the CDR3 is TGTGCCAGCAGCTTAGATGACCGTTTGGCCGGGGAGCTGTTTTTT.

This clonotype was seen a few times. The CDR3 loop is CASSPLLTGEAFF. For the CDR3, the DNA is TGTGCCAGCAGTCCTCTCTTGACTGGTGAAGCTTTCTTT. The chain couples TRBV2 to TRBJ1-1, with D unresolved. The length of the CDR3 is 13 residues. The V and J ends lost 5 bases and 7 bases respectively, with 14 bases between them. Germline assignment: CDR1 SNHLY and CDR2 FYNNEI.

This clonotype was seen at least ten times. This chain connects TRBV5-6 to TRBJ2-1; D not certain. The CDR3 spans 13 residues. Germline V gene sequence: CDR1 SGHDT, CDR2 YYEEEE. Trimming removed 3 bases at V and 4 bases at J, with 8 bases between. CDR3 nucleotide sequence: TGTGCCAGCAGCTGGATGGGGTACAATGAGCAGTTCTTC. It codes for CASSWMGYNEQFF.

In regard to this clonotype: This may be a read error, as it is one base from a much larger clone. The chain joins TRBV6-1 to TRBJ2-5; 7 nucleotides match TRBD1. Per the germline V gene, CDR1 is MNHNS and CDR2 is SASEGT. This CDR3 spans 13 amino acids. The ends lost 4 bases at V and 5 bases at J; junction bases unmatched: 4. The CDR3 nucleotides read TGTGCCAGCAGTGGACAGGGCAGTGAGACCCAGTACTTC. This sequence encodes CASSGQGSETQYF.

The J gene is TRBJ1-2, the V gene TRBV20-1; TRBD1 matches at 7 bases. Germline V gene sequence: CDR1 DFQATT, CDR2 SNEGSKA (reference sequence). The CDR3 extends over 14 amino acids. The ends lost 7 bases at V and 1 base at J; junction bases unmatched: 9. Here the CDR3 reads CSVRTGAGNYGYTF. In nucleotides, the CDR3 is TGCAGTGTAAGGACAGGCGCGGGTAACTATGGCTACACCTTC.

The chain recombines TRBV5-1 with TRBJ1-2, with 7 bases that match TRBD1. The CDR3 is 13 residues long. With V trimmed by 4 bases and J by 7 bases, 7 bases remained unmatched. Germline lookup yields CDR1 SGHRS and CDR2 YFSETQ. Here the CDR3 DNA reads TGCGCCAGCAGCATCGACAGGGTGGCTGGCTACACCTTC. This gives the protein CASSIDRVAGYTF.

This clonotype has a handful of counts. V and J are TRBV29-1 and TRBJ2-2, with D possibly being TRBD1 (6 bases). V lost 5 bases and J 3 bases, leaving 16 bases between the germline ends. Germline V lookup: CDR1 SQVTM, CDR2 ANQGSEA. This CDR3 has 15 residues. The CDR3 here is CSVPRQDGYTGELFF. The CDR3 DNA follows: TGCAGCGTTCCTCGACAGGACGGTTACACCGGGGAGCTGTTTTTT.

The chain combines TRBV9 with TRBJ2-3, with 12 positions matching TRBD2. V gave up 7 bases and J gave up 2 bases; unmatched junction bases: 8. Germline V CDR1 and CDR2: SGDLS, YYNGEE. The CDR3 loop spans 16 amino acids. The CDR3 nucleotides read TGTGCCAGCGGGACTAGCGGGTTTTCCCTCACAGATACGCAGTATTTT. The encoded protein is CASGTSGFSLTDTQYF.

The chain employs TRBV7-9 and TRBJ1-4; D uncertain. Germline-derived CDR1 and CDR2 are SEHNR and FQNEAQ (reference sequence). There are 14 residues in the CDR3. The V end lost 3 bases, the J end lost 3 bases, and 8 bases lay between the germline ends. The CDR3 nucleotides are TGTGCCAGCAGCTTTACGGGTGCTAATGAAAAACTGTTTTTT. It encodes CASSFTGANEKLFF. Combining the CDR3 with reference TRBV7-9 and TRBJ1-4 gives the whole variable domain DTGVSQNPRHKITKRGQNVTFRCDPISEHNRLYWYRQTLGQGPEFLTYFQNEAQLEKSRLLSDRFSAERPKGSFSTLEIQRTEQGDSAMYLCASSFTGANEKLFFGSGTQLSVL.

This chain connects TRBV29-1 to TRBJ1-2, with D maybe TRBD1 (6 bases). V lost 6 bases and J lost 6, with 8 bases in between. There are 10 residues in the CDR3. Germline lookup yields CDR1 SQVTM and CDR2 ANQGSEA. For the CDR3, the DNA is TGCAGCGTGCCAGGGGATGGCTACACCTTC. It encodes CSVPGDGYTF.